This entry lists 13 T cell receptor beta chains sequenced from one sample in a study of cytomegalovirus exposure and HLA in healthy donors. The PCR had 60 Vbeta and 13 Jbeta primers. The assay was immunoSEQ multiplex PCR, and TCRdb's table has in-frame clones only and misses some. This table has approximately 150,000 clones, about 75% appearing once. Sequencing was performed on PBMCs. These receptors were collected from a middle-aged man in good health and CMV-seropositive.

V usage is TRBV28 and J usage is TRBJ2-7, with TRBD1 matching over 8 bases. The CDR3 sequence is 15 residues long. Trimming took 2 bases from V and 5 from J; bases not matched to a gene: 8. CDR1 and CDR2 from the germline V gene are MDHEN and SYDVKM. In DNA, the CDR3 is TGTGCCAGCAGTTTAAAGCCAGGGGGCCCCCACGAGCAGTACTTC. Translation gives CASSLKPGGPHEQYF.

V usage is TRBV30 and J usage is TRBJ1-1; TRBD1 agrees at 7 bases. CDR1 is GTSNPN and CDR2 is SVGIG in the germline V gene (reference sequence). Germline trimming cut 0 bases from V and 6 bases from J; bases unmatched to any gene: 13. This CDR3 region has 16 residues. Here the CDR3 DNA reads TGTGCCTGGAGTGTACTTCTGAGGGGGCGCCTAGCTGAAGCTTTCTTT. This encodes CAWSVLLRGRLAEAFF.

The CDR3 loop is CASSLDSGRAKETQYF. CDR3 nucleotide sequence: TGTGCCAGCAGCCTCGATAGCGGGAGGGCCAAGGAGACCCAGTACTTC. The chain joins TRBV9 to TRBJ2-5; TRBD2 agrees at 11 bases. The CDR3 spans 16 residues. V shed 4 bases, J shed 5 bases, and the junction held 10 bases outside the gene matches. The germline V gene encodes CDR1 SGDLS and CDR2 YYNGEE.

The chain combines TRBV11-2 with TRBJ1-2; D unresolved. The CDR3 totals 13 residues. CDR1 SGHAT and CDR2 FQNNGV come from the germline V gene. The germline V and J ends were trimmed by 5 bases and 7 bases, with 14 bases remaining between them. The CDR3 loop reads CASSRGFRIGYTF. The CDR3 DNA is TGTGCCAGCAGCCGGGGATTTCGGATTGGCTACACCTTC.

CDR3: CASSLGQGAYQETQYF. In DNA form, the CDR3 reads TGCGCCAGCAGCCTAGGACAGGGTGCGTACCAAGAGACCCAGTACTTC. This chain uses TRBV5-1 with TRBJ2-5; 8 nucleotides align to TRBD1. Germline-derived CDR1 and CDR2 are SGHRS and YFSETQ. This CDR3 has 16 residues. The V gene end was trimmed by 4 bases and the J gene end by 0 bases; junction bases not matched to a gene: 8.

CDR3 nucleotide sequence: TGCGCCAGCAGCTTGGGGACAGGGGAGGTGAACACTGAAGCTTTCTTT. Translating gives CASSLGTGEVNTEAFF. V gene TRBV5-1 combines with J gene TRBJ1-1; 9 nucleotides match TRBD1. This CDR3 is built from 16 residues. With V trimmed by 0 bases and J by 0 bases, 3 bases remained unmatched. Per germline, CDR1 SGHRS and CDR2 YFSETQ. The variable domain in full, with the rest retrieved from reference TRBV5-1 and TRBJ1-1, is KAGVTQTPRYLIKTRGQQVTLSCSPISGHRSVSWYQQTPGQGLQFLFEYFSETQRNKGNFPGRFSGRQFSNSRSEMNVSTLELGDSALYLCASSLGTGEVNTEAFFGQGTRLTVV.

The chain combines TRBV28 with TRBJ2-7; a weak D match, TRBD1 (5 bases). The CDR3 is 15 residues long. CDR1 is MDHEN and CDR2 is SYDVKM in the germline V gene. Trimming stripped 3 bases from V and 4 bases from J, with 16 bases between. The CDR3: CASSFVGPGRYEQYF. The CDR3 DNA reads TGTGCCAGCAGTTTCGTAGGCCCAGGGCGGTACGAGCAGTACTTC.

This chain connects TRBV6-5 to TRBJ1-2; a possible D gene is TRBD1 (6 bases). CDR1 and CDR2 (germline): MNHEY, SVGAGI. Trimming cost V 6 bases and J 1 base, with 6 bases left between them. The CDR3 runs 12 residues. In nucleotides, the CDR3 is TGTGCCAGCAGAGGGGGTAACTATGGCTACACCTTC. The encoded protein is CASRGGNYGYTF.

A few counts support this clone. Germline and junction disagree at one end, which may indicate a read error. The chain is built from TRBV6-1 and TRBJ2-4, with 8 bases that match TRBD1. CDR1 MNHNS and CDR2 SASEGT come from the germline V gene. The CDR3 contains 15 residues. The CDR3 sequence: CASTQGARDKNSQYF. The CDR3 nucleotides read TGTGCCAGCACTCAGGGGGCGCGGGACAAAAACAGTCAGTACTTC.

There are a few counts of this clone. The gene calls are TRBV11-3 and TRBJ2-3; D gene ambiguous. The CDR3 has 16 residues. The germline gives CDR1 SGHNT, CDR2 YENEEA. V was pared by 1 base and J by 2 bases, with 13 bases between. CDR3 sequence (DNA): TGTGCCAGCAGCTTAGGCCAGAACCCGTCCACAGATACGCAGTATTTT. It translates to CASSLGQNPSTDTQYF. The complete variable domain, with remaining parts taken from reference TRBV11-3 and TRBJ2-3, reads EAGVVQSPRYKIIEKKQPVAFWCNPISGHNTLYWYLQNLGQGPELLIRYENEEAVDDSQLPKDRFSAERLKGVDSTLKIQPAELGDSAVYLCASSLGQNPSTDTQYFGPGTRLTVL.

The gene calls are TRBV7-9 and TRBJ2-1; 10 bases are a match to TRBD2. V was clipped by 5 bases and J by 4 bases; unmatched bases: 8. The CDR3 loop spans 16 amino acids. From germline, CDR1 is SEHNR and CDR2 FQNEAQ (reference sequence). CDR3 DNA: TGTGCCAGCAGCCCTACCGGGACTAGCGAGTACAATGAGCAGTTCTTC. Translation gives CASSPTGTSEYNEQFF.

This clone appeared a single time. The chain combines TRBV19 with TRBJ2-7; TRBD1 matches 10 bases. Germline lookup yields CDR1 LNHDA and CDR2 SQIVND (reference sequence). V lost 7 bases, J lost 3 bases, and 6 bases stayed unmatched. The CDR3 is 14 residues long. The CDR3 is CASTQTGGLYEQYF. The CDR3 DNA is TGTGCCAGTACCCAGACAGGGGGCCTCTACGAGCAGTACTTC.

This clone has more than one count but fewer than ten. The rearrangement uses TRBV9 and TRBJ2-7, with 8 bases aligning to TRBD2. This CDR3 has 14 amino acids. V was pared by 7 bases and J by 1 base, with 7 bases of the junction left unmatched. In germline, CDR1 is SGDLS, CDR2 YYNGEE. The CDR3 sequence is CASSETSASYEQYF. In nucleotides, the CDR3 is TGTGCCAGCTCCGAGACTAGCGCGTCCTACGAGCAGTACTTC.